A selection of T cell receptor beta chains follows, all from one sample in a study of blood T cell repertoires in COVID-19. TCRdb's copy holds only in-frame clones and misses some; the assay was immunoSEQ multiplex PCR. This table has 300,000 to 350,000 clones, roughly nine tenths appearing once. The specimen sequenced was peripheral blood. The receptors come from a man aged 18 to 30 with active or convalescent COVID-19. Each CDR3 is given with its conserved first and last residue. A D gene is named only where the DNA matches it firmly. Not all rows give a size; the values are once, few, many and, for expanded clones, a class.

v_call,j_call,clone_size,d_call,cdr3_nt,cdr3_aa
TRBV4-1,TRBJ2-7,NA,NA,TGCGCCAGCAGCCTAGAAGGCAGGGTCTCCTACGAGCAGTACTTC,CASSLEGRVSYEQYF
TRBV6-5,TRBJ2-5,NA,NA,TGTGCCAGCAGCTGGCGGTCACAAGAGACCCAGTACTTC,CASSWRSQETQYF
TRBV6-5,TRBJ1-4,NA,NA,TGTGCCAGCAGTAGGGCGGGGGGGATCAATGAAAAACTGTTTTTT,CASSRAGGINEKLFF
TRBV5-4,TRBJ2-7,NA,TRBD2,TGTGCCAGCAGCTTGGACCCACTAGCGAACGCCTACGAGCAGTACTTC,CASSLDPLANAYEQYF
TRBV7-9,TRBJ1-1,NA,NA,TGTGCCAGCAGCTTCCAGGGGATGAACACTGAAGCTTTCTTT,CASSFQGMNTEAFF
TRBV5-4,TRBJ2-2,NA,TRBD2,TGTGCCAGCAGCCCCGGGACTAGATCCACCGGGGAGCTGTTTTTT,CASSPGTRSTGELFF
TRBV4-3,TRBJ2-7,NA,TRBD1,TGCGCCAGCAGCCAAGAACCGGGACAGGGACCCTACGAGCAGTACTTC,CASSQEPGQGPYEQYF
TRBV4-1,TRBJ2-4,NA,NA,TGCGCCAGCAGCCGAGTGGTTGGGGGACTGGCCAAAAACATTCAGTACTTC,CASSRVVGGLAKNIQYF
TRBV2,TRBJ2-2,few,TRBD1,TGTGCCAGCGGTGACAGGGGATTCACCGGGGAGCTGTTTTTT,CASGDRGFTGELFF
TRBV6-4,TRBJ2-1,NA,TRBD1,TGTGCCAGCAGTCCGGGACAGGGGGTAAATGAGCAGTTCTTC,CASSPGQGVNEQFF
TRBV5-6,TRBJ2-1,NA,NA,TGTGCCAGCAGCTTGCGGACAGCAATGATCGGGCAGTTCTTC,CASSLRTAMIGQFF
TRBV3-1/TRBV3-2,TRBJ2-7,NA,TRBD1,TGTGCCAGCAGCCAACCCGGGACAGGGGCCTACGAGCAGTACTTC,CASSQPGTGAYEQYF
TRBV14,TRBJ1-6,NA,NA,TGTGCCAGCAGCAAACAGGGCCCTAATTCACCCCTCCACTTT,CASSKQGPNSPLHF
TRBV28,TRBJ2-3,NA,TRBD2,TGTGCCAGCAGAACAACTAGCGGAGGGGGGCCAGATACGCAGTATTTT,CASRTTSGGGPDTQYF
TRBV4-1,TRBJ1-6,NA,NA,TGCGCCAGCAGCCAAACACAGACCTTACTTACTAGGAATTCACCCCTCCACTTT,CASSQTQTLLTRNSPLHF
TRBV11-2,TRBJ1-6,NA,NA,TGTGCCAGCAGCTTAGTGGGGCGGAGCTCCTATAATTCACCCCTCCACTTT,CASSLVGRSSYNSPLHF
TRBV5-5,TRBJ1-2,few,NA,TGTGCCAGCAGCCGGACATTGGACAGAGCTAACTATGGCTACACCTTC,CASSRTLDRANYGYTF
TRBV3-1/TRBV3-2,TRBJ2-2,once,TRBD2,TGTGCCAGCAGCTTAGCGGGAGGGCCGAACACCGGGGAGCTGTTTTTT,CASSLAGGPNTGELFF
TRBV9,TRBJ2-1,NA,NA,TGTGCCAGCAGCAAATACTTCTCCTACAATGAGCAGTTCTTC,CASSKYFSYNEQFF
TRBV27,TRBJ2-2,NA,NA,TGTGCCAGCAGTCCCATAACAGGGTGGCCCGGGGAGCTGTTTTTT,CASSPITGWPGELFF
TRBV5-6,TRBJ1-6,NA,TRBD1,TGTGCCAGCACCCCGGGTGAACAGGGGTCTAATTCACCCCTCCACTTT,CASTPGEQGSNSPLHF
TRBV13,TRBJ1-3,NA,TRBD1,TGTGCCAGCGTAGACAGGGGCTCTGGAAACACCATATATTTT,CASVDRGSGNTIYF
TRBV7-8,TRBJ2-7,once,NA,TGTGCCAGCGGAATGAGACTAGGAACCCACGAGCAGTACTTC,CASGMRLGTHEQYF
TRBV5-1,TRBJ1-5,once,NA,TGCGCCAGCAGCCCCAGGGGCCCCTATAGCAATCAGCCCCAGCATTTT,CASSPRGPYSNQPQHF
TRBV5-8,TRBJ1-1,NA,NA,TGTGCCAGCAGCTTGGCTCTCACTGAAGCTTTCTTT,CASSLALTEAFF
TRBV4-1,TRBJ2-3,NA,TRBD1,TGCGCCAGCAGCCAAACCGGGACAGGGAGAGATACGCAGTATTTT,CASSQTGTGRDTQYF
TRBV29-1,TRBJ2-2,NA,NA,TGCAGCGTCTATCCGGAGGGGAGTTTCGCCGGGGAGCTGTTTTTT,CSVYPEGSFAGELFF
TRBV6-5,TRBJ2-1,NA,TRBD1,TGTGCCAGCAAACCGGACAGGGGCGCCTACAATGAGCAGTTCTTC,CASKPDRGAYNEQFF
TRBV27,TRBJ2-2,few,NA,TGTGCCAGCTACGACGGAACGGGTGGGGAGCTGTTTTTT,CASYDGTGGELFF
TRBV6-1,TRBJ2-2,once,NA,TGTGCCAGCAGTGAATTTATGGGGGCTCGATACACCGGGGAGCTGTTTTTT,CASSEFMGARYTGELFF
TRBV18,TRBJ2-7,NA,NA,TGTGCCAGCTCACTTTCCGGGGGGCAGTATTTGTACGAGCAGTACTTC,CASSLSGGQYLYEQYF
TRBV4-1,TRBJ2-2,NA,NA,TGCGCCAGCACCCTAAGTGGTGGGGCAGGGGTCGCCGGGGAGCTGTTTTTT,CASTLSGGAGVAGELFF
TRBV18,TRBJ2-5,NA,TRBD1,TGTGCCAGCTCACCACTCGCTAGACAGGGGCAACAAGAGACCCAGTACTTC,CASSPLARQGQQETQYF
TRBV2,TRBJ1-6,NA,TRBD1,TGTGCCAGTCGGACAGGGCGGGCGCCCCTCCACTTT,CASRTGRAPLHF
TRBV6-5,TRBJ1-2,NA,NA,TGTGCCAGCCGGGACTCCGGCCGAAGTCACACCTTC,CASRDSGRSHTF
TRBV7-9,TRBJ2-1,once,TRBD1,TGTGCCAGCAGCCAGGGGACAGGGCGATACAATGAGCAGTTCTTC,CASSQGTGRYNEQFF
TRBV25-1,TRBJ1-2,NA,NA,TGTGCCAGCAGTGTGACAGGAGTTAACTATGGCTACACCTTC,CASSVTGVNYGYTF
TRBV27,TRBJ2-1,NA,TRBD2,TGTGCCAGCAGTCCGGGACTAGCGGGGGCGAACGGGGAGCAGTTCTTC,CASSPGLAGANGEQFF
TRBV5-6,TRBJ2-7,NA,TRBD1,TGTGCCAGCAGCGACTCAGGGGGCTACTCCTACGAGCAGTACTTC,CASSDSGGYSYEQYF
TRBV2,TRBJ2-3,NA,NA,TGTGCCAGCAGTGATGTGTCTACAGATACGCAGTATTTT,CASSDVSTDTQYF
TRBV15,TRBJ1-3,few,TRBD1,TGTGCCACCAGTCTACAGGGGCTCGGAAACACCATATATTTT,CATSLQGLGNTIYF
TRBV2,TRBJ1-4,NA,TRBD1,TGTGCCAGCAGTGAGGGGGACAGGGTCGATCTGCAAGAAAAACTGTTTTTT,CASSEGDRVDLQEKLFF
TRBV19,TRBJ2-7,NA,NA,TGTGCCAGTAGCGGGGATGCCTACGAGCAGTACTTC,CASSGDAYEQYF
TRBV11-2,TRBJ2-2,once,NA,TGTGCCAGCAGCGCCCCTAGGAGGGCCCCGAACACCGGGGAGCTGTTTTTT,CASSAPRRAPNTGELFF
TRBV11-2,TRBJ2-7,few,TRBD2,TGTGCCAGCAGCTTCGGGGGGGACTCCTACGAGCAGTACTTC,CASSFGGDSYEQYF